The clone carrying this T cell receptor beta chain turned up a few times. The entry originates in a study of blood T cell repertoires in COVID-19. The overall study: Both acute and convalescent COVID-19 samples were obtained from the United States, Italy and Spain.

V gave up 5 bases and J gave up 9 bases, with 8 bases separating them. Germline assignment: CDR1 SGHAT and CDR2 FQNNGV. The CDR3 sequence is 11 residues long. This table comes from immunoSEQ multiplex PCR, and its TCRdb copy is limited to in-frame clones, with some not included. The sample includes some 45,000 clones, about 85% seen only once; the top ten take about 33%. The gene calls are TRBV11-2 and TRBJ1-3, with D perhaps TRBD1 (5 bases). The receptor was derived from an elderly woman with acute or convalescent COVID-19. The sample comprised peripheral blood. The CDR3 DNA is TGTGCCAGCAGCGCCGGGGGCACCATATATTTT. As protein: CASSAGGTIYF.